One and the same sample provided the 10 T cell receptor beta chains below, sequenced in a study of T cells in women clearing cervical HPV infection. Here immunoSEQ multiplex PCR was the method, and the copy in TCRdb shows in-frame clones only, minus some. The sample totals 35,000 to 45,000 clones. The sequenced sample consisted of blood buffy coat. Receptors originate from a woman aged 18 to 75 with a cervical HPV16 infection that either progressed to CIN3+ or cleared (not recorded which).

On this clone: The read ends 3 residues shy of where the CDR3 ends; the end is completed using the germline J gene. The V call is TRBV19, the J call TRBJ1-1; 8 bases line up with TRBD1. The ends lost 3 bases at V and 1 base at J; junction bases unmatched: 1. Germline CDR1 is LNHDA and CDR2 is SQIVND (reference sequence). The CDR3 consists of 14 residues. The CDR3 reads CASSMGTGNTEAFF. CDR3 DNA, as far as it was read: TGTGCCAGTAGTATGGGGACAGGGAACACTGAA.

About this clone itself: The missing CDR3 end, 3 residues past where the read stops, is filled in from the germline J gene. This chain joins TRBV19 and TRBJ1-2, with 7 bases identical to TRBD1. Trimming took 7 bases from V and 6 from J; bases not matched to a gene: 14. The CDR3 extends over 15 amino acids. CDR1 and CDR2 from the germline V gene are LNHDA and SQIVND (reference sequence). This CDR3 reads CASTPYEQGMDGYTF. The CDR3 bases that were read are TGTGCCAGTACCCCTTACGAACAGGGGATGGATGGC.

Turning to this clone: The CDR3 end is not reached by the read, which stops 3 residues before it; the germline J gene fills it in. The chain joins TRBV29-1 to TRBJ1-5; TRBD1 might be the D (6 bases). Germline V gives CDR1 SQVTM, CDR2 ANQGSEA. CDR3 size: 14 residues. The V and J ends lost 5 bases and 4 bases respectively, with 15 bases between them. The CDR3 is CSVNNQGRNQPQHF. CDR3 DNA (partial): TGCAGCGTTAATAACCAGGGGCGGAATCAGCCC.

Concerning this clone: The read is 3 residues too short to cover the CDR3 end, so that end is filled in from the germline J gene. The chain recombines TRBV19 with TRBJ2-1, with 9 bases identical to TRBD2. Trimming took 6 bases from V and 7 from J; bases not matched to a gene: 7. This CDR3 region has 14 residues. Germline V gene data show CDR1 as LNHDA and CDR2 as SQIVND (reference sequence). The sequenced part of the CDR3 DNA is TGTGCCAGTAGCCTAGCGGGATTTCGGAATGAG. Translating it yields CASSLAGFRNE. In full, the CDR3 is CASSLAGFRNEQFF.

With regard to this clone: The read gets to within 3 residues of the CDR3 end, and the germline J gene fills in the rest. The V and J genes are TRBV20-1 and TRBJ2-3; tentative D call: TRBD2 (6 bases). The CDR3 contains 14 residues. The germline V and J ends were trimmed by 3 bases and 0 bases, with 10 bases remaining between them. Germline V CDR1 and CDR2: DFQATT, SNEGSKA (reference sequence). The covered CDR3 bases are TGCAGTGCTAGTGGTAGCGGTAGCACAGATACG. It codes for CSASGSGSTDT. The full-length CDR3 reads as CSASGSGSTDTQYF.

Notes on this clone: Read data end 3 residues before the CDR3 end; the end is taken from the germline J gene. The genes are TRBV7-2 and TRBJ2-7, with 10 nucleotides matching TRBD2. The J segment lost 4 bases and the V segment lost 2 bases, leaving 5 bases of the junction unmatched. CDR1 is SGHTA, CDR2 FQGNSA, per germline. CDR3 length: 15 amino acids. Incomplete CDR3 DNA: TGTGCCAGCAGCTTATCTAGCGGGAGAGGGTACGAG. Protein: CASSLSSGRGYE. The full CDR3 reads CASSLSSGRGYEQYF. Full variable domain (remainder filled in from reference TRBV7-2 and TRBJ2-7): GAGVSQSPSNKVTEKGKDVELRCDPISGHTALYWYRQSLGQGLEFLIYFQGNSAPDKSGLPSDRFSAERTGGSVSTLTIQRTQQEDSAVYLCASSLSSGRGYEQYFGPGTRLTVT.

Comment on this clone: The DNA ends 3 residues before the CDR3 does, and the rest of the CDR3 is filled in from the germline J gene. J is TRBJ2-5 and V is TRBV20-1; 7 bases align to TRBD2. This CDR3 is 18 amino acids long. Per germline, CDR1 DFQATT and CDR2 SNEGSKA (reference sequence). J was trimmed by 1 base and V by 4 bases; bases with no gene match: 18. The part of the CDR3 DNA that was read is TGCAGTGCTACCTCGACTAGCCCCTCGGAGAGCGGCCAAGAGACC. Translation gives CSATSTSPSESGQET. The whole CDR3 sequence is CSATSTSPSESGQETQYF.

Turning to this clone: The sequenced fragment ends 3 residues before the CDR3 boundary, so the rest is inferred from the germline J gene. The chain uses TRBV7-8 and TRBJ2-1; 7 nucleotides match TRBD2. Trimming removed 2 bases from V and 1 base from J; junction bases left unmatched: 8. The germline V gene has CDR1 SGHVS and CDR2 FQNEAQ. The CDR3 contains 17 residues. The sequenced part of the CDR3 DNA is TGTGCCAGCAGCTTATTCGGCCTAGCGGCATCCTACAATGAG. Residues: CASSLFGLAASYNE. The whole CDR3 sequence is CASSLFGLAASYNEQFF. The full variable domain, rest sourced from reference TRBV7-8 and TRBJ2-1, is GAGVSQSPRYKVAKRGQDVALRCDPISGHVSLFWYQQALGQGPEFLTYFQNEAQLDKSGLPSDRFFAERPEGSVSTLKIQRTQQEDSAVYLCASSLFGLAASYNEQFFGPGTRLTVL.

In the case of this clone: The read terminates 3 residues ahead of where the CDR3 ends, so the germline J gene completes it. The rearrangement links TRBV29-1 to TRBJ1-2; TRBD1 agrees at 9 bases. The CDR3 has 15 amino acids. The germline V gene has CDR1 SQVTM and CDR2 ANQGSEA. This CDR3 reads CSVEAQTGGYNDYTF. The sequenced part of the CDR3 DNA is TGCAGCGTTGAAGCCCAAACAGGGGGCTATAACGAC.

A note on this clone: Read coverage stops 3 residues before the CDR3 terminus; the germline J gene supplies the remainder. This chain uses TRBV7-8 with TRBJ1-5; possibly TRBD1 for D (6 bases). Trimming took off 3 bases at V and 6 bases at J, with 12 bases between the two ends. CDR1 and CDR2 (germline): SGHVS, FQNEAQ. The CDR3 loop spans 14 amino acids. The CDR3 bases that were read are TGTGCCAGCAGCTTTGACAGGATCGCTCAGCCC. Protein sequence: CASSFDRIAQP. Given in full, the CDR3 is CASSFDRIAQPQHF.